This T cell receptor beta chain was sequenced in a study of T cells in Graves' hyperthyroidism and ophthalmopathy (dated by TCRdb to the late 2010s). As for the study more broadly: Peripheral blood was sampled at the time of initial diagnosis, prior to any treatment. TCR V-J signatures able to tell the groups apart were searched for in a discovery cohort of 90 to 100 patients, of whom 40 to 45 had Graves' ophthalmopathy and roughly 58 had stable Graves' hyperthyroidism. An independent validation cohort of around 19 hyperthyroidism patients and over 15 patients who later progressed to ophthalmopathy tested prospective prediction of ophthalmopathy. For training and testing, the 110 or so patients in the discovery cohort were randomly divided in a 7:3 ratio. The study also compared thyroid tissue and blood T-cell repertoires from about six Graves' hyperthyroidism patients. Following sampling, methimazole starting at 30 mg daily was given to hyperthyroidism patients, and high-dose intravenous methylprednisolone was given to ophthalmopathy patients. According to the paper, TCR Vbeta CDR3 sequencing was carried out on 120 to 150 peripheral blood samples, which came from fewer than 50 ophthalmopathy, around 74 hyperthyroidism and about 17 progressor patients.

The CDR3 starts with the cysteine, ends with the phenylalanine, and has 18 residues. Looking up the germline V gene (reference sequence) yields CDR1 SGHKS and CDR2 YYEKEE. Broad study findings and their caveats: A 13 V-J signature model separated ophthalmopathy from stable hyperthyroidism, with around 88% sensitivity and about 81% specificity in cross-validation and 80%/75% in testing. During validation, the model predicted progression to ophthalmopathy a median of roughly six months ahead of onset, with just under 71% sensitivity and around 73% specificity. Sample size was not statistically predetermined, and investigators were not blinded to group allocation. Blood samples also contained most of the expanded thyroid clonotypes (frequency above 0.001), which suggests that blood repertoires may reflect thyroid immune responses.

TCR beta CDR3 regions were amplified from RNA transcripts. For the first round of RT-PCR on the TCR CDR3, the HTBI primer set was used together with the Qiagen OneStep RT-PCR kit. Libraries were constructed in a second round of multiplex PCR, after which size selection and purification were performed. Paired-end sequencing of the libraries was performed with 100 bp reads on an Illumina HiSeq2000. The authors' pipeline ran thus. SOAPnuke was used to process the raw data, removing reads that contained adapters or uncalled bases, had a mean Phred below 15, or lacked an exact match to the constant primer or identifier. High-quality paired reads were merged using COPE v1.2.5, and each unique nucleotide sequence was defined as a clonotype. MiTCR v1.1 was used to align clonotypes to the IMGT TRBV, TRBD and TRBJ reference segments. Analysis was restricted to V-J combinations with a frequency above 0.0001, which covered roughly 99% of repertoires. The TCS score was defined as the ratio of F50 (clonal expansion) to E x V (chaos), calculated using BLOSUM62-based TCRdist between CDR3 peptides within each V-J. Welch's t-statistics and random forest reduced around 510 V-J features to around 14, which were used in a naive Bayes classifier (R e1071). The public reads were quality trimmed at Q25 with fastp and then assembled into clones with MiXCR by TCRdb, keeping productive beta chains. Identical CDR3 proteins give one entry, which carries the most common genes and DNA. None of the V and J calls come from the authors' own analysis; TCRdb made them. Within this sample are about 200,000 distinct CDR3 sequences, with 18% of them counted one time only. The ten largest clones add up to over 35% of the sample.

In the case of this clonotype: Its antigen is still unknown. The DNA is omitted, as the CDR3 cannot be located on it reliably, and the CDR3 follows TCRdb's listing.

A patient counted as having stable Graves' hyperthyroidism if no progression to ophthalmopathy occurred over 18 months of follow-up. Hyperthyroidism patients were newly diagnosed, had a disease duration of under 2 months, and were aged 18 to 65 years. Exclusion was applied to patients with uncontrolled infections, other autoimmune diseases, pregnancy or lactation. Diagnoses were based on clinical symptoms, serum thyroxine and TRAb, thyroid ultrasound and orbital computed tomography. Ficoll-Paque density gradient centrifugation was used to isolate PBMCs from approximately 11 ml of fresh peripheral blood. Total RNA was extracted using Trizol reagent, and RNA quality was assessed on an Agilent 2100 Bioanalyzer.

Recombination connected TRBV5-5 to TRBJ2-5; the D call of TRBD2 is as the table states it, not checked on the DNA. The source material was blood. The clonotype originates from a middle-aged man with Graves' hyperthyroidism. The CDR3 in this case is CASSFYICSGRQEQTQYF.